The source of this TCR beta chain is a study of blood T cell repertoires in COVID-19. As for the study in general: The United States, Italy and Spain supplied acute and convalescent COVID-19 samples. Nucleic acid was either cDNA or gDNA, and it came from T cells, B-cell-depleted T cells, or PBMCs.

V dropped 0 bases and J dropped 10 bases, with 8 bases sitting between them. The CDR3 consists of 13 residues. Germline V gene data show CDR1 as SGHRS and CDR2 as YFSETQ. Authors' methods: Using reference gene primer amplification, nucleated cell counts were estimated. TCRdb's table, derived via immunoSEQ multiplex PCR, lists solely in-frame clones and lacks some. The DNA was the basis for D and trimming; V, J and clone size are from that table. The top ten hold about 4.4% of the sample, which has roughly 200,000 clones, more than 65% seen once. The TCR originated in a man aged 50 or older with active or convalescent COVID-19. The chain has TRBV5-1 and TRBJ1-6; D ambiguous. Material for sequencing was peripheral blood. The CDR3 is CASSLVRGSPLHF. CDR3 bases: TGCGCCAGCAGCTTGGTTCGGGGATCACCCCTCCACTTT.